One sample yielded the 23 T cell receptor beta chains listed below, sequenced in a study of T cell clonotyping in hematopoietic cell transplantation. TCRdb's copy holds only in-frame clones and misses some; the assay was immunoSEQ multiplex PCR. The sample comprises roughly 13,000 clones, approximately 80% of which are singletons, and about 15% rests with the top ten. The time point: recipient sample about 28 days before transplant, after cytoreduction. The sample was peripheral blood mononuclear cells, taken before stem cell transplant. The source is a man aged 60-69 years with acute myeloid leukemia. Some clones in this sample may be carry-over from other donors' samples.

V and J are TRBV5-1 and TRBJ2-3, with D maybe TRBD2 (5 bases). CDR3 length: 14 amino acids. From germline, CDR1 is SGHRS and CDR2 YFSETQ. V shed 6 bases and J shed 2 bases, with 13 bases lying between them. In DNA, the CDR3 is TGCGCCAGCAAACTCGGACTGTCCACAGATACGCAGTATTTT. Translating gives CASKLGLSTDTQYF.

This rearrangement joins TRBV4-1 to TRBJ2-5; 11 bases agree with TRBD2. From germline, CDR1 is MGHRA and CDR2 YSYEKL. Trimming at V came to 4 bases and at J to 1 base, leaving 5 bases not matched to a gene. CDR3 length equals 16 residues. Here the CDR3 reads CASSRTSGGTQETQYF. The CDR3, as DNA: TGCGCCAGCAGCCGCACTAGCGGGGGTACCCAAGAGACCCAGTACTTC.

The chain recombines TRBV9 with TRBJ2-6; 7 bases are shared with TRBD1. Looked up from germline, CDR1 is SGDLS and CDR2 is YYNGEE. The ends lost 1 base at V and 1 base at J; junction bases unmatched: 17. This CDR3 is 21 amino acids long. DNA of the CDR3: TGTGCCAGCAGCGTAAGACAGGGACGAAACTCTGGGATATCTGGGGCCAACGTCCTGACTTTC. As protein: CASSVRQGRNSGISGANVLTF.

V is TRBV4-3 and J is TRBJ1-6, with D perhaps TRBD1 (5 bases). The V gene lost 3 bases and the J gene lost 0 bases, with 12 bases spanning the gap. The CDR3 is 17 amino acids. Germline V gives CDR1 LGHNA, CDR2 YSLEER. CDR3 nucleotide sequence: TGCGCCAGCAGCCAGGGGCCAGATAGCTCCTATAATTCACCCCTCCACTTT. It encodes CASSQGPDSSYNSPLHF.

The V call is TRBV27, the J call TRBJ1-6; TRBD1 matches at 7 bases. This CDR3 region has 14 residues. CDR1 and CDR2 (germline): MNHEY, SMNVEV (reference sequence). V lost 6 bases and J lost 7; bases outside the gene matches: 6. This CDR3 is CASSKTGSNSPLHF. The DNA of the CDR3 is TGTGCCAGCAGCAAGACAGGGTCAAATTCACCCCTCCACTTT.

This clone came up a few times. The rearrangement links TRBV6-5 to TRBJ2-7; 9 bases fit TRBD1. The CDR3 totals 14 residues. The J segment lost 2 bases and the V segment lost 4 bases, leaving 3 bases of the junction unmatched. Germline V gene sequence: CDR1 MNHEY, CDR2 SVGAGI. The CDR3 DNA is TGTGCCAGCAGTTGGACAGGGGATACCTACGAGCAGTACTTC. This gives the protein CASSWTGDTYEQYF.

The genes are TRBV6-5 and TRBJ1-6; 9 nucleotides align to TRBD1. CDR1 is MNHEY and CDR2 is SVGAGI in the germline V gene. The CDR3 is made up of 15 amino acids. With 4 bases clipped from V and 7 bases from J, the junction kept 5 bases outside the gene matches. The CDR3 bases are TGTGCCAGCAGTTCCTCCGGGACAGGGAATTCACCCCTCCACTTT. Its protein is CASSSSGTGNSPLHF.

This clone has a single count. The genes are TRBV2 and TRBJ1-1, with a weak D call TRBD1 (5 bases). The CDR3 covers 16 residues. The V gene lost 0 bases and the J gene lost 1 base, with 12 bases spanning the gap. Per the germline V gene, CDR1 is SNHLY and CDR2 is FYNNEI. The CDR3 DNA reads TGTGCCAGCAGTGAAGCGAGGGCAGGGCCGAACACTGAAGCTTTCTTT. Protein sequence: CASSEARAGPNTEAFF.

The V and J genes are TRBV5-1 and TRBJ2-7, with no clear D. The germline CDR1 and CDR2 sequences are SGHRS and YFSETQ. There are 13 residues in the CDR3. The germline V and J ends were trimmed by 1 base and 2 bases, with 7 bases remaining between them. DNA of the CDR3: TGCGCCAGCAGCTTGCAACAGACCTACGAGCAGTACTTC. Amino acids: CASSLQQTYEQYF.

The V call is TRBV6-5, the J call TRBJ1-1; D not resolved. This CDR3 contains 13 residues. The germline V gene encodes CDR1 MNHEY and CDR2 SVGAGI. The V end lost 0 bases, the J end lost 2 bases, and 4 bases lay between the germline ends. CDR3 protein: CASSYSKNTEAFF. Here the CDR3 DNA reads TGTGCCAGCAGTTACTCGAAAAACACTGAAGCTTTCTTT.

This chain uses TRBV10-3 with TRBJ1-1, with 8 bases that match TRBD1. CDR1 ENHRY and CDR2 SYGVKD come from the germline V gene. Trimming removed 3 bases from V and 5 bases from J; junction bases left unmatched: 11. This CDR3 has 16 amino acids. DNA of the CDR3: TGTGCCATCAGTGAAGTGGCAGGGGGCGTGGGGACTGAAGCTTTCTTT. Its protein is CAISEVAGGVGTEAFF.

This chain links TRBV6-1 with TRBJ1-6, with D possibly being TRBD1 (6 bases). The CDR3 is 14 amino acids. Germline-derived CDR1 and CDR2 are MNHNS and SASEGT. V gave up 0 bases and J gave up 7 bases, with 7 bases separating them. The chain's CDR3 is CASSEAGGNSPLHF. For the CDR3, the DNA is TGTGCCAGCAGTGAAGCAGGGGGGAATTCACCCCTCCACTTT.

This chain joins TRBV4-3 and TRBJ1-1; D remains unclear. This CDR3 is 14 amino acids long. Trimming pared 2 bases from V and 1 base from J, leaving 8 bases between. Germline CDR1 LGHNA, CDR2 YSLEER. In DNA, the CDR3 is TGCGCCAGCAGCCAATATGGCCCGAACACTGAAGCTTTCTTT. It encodes CASSQYGPNTEAFF.

This chain uses TRBV7-9 with TRBJ2-2, with D possibly being TRBD1 (6 bases). The CDR3 has 15 residues. The germline CDR1 and CDR2 sequences are SEHNR and FQNEAQ (reference sequence). The V gene lost 4 bases and the J gene lost 2 bases, with 11 bases spanning the gap. CDR3 residues: CASSSSGVNTGELFF. CDR3 in DNA: TGTGCCAGCAGCTCCTCAGGGGTTAACACCGGGGAGCTGTTTTTT.

This clone was seen once. The chain employs TRBV4-3 and TRBJ2-5; 12 bases fit TRBD2. CDR3 length: 17 residues. Germline CDR1 and CDR2: LGHNA and YSLEER. Germline trimming cut 0 bases from V and 6 bases from J; bases unmatched to any gene: 8. CDR3 amino acids: CASSQDASGRDVKTQYF. The CDR3 DNA follows: TGCGCCAGCAGCCAAGATGCTAGCGGGAGGGATGTGAAGACCCAGTACTTC.

This clone appeared a single time. The V gene is TRBV10-2, the J gene TRBJ1-3; D gene unclear. Germline V gene data show CDR1 as WSHSY and CDR2 as SAAADI. This CDR3 has 12 amino acids. The V end lost 7 bases, the J end lost 8 bases, and 12 bases lay between the germline ends. CDR3 sequence (DNA): TGCGCCAGCATGAGCCAAGCAGACACCATATATTTT. This gives the protein CASMSQADTIYF.

The chain employs TRBV5-1 and TRBJ1-6, with D maybe TRBD1 (5 bases). Germline V gives CDR1 SGHRS, CDR2 YFSETQ. Trimming pared 0 bases from V and 4 bases from J, leaving 8 bases between. The CDR3 sequence is 15 residues long. The CDR3 loop reads CASSLGGGYNSPLHF. In DNA form, the CDR3 reads TGCGCCAGCAGCTTGGGCGGGGGATATAATTCACCCCTCCACTTT.

The rearrangement joins TRBV7-2 to TRBJ2-3, with D unresolved. The CDR3 spans 12 residues. The germline V gene encodes CDR1 SGHTA and CDR2 FQGNSA. V dropped 5 bases and J dropped 3 bases, with 6 bases sitting between them. The CDR3 nucleotides read TGTGCCAGCAGCCCGGCGACAGATACGCAGTATTTT. This codes for CASSPATDTQYF.

The V gene is TRBV4-1, the J gene TRBJ1-1; maybe TRBD1 (5 bases). The ends were cut back, 3 bases at V and 5 bases at J, with 22 bases in the middle. CDR3 length equals 17 residues. Germline values: CDR1 MGHRA, CDR2 YSYEKL. The DNA of the CDR3 is TGCGCCAGCAGCCAGGGAATTGGTGTAGAGGGGCTGACTGAAGCTTTCTTT. Amino acid sequence: CASSQGIGVEGLTEAFF.

The sample holds a few counts of this clone. The V call is TRBV7-9, the J call TRBJ1-4, with D hard to call. Trimming pared 2 bases from V and 6 bases from J, leaving 10 bases between. Germline CDR1 reads SEHNR; CDR2 reads FQNEAQ (reference sequence). This CDR3 has 14 amino acids. The CDR3 is CASSLRREDEKLFF. CDR3 nucleotides: TGTGCCAGCAGCTTAAGGAGGGAAGATGAAAAACTGTTTTTT.

V and J are TRBV5-4 and TRBJ1-1; D is perhaps TRBD1 (5 bases). V dropped 0 bases and J dropped 10 bases, with 10 bases sitting between them. In germline, CDR1 is SGHNT, CDR2 YYREEE (reference sequence). The CDR3 loop spans 12 amino acids. DNA of the CDR3: TGTGCCAGCAGCTTGGACCATGGGGGAGCTTTCTTT. Protein: CASSLDHGGAFF.

This rearrangement joins TRBV10-3 to TRBJ1-3, with 7 bases matching TRBD1. CDR1 is ENHRY and CDR2 is SYGVKD in the germline V gene. V shed 3 bases, J shed 1 base, and the junction held 3 bases outside the gene matches. The CDR3 totals 15 residues. In nucleotides, the CDR3 is TGTGCCATCAGTGAAGACAGGGATTCTGGAAACACCATATATTTT. It specifies CAISEDRDSGNTIYF.

The chain employs TRBV25-1 and TRBJ1-2, with 8 bases fitting TRBD1. The CDR3 has 13 amino acids. CDR1 and CDR2 (germline): MGHDK, SYGVNS. The ends lost 2 bases at V and 4 bases at J; junction bases unmatched: 0. CDR3 sequence: CASSEGTGYGYTF. CDR3 bases: TGTGCCAGCAGTGAAGGGACAGGCTATGGCTACACCTTC.